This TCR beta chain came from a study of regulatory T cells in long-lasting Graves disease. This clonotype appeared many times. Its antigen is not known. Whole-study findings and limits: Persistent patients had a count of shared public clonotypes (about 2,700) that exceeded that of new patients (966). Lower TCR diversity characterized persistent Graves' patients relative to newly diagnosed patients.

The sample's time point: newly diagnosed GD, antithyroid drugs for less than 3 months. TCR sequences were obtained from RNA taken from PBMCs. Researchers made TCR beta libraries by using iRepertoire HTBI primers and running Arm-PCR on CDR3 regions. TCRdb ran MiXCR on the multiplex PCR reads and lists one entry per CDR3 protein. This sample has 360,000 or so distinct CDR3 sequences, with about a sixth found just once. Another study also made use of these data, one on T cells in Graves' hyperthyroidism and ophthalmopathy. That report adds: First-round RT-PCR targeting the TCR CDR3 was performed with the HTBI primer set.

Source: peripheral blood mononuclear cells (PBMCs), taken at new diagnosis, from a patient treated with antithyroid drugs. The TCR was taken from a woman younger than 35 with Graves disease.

The CDR3 DNA reads TGTGCCAGAGGGGGCGCGAACAATGAGCAGTTCTTC. This codes for CARGGANNEQFF. The chain has TRBV12-3 or TRBV12-4 and TRBJ2-1, with 7 bases matching TRBD1. Trimming at V came to 9 bases and at J to 5 bases, leaving 4 bases not matched to a gene. The length of the CDR3 is 12 residues.